One sample yielded the 27 T cell receptor beta chains listed below, sequenced in a study of cytomegalovirus exposure and HLA in healthy donors. Produced via immunoSEQ multiplex PCR; TCRdb's table is partial and in-frame only. The profile shows about 170,000 clones, just under 90% of them singletons. The sequenced sample was PBMCs. The receptors shown here come from a woman in her twenties or thirties in good health and CMV-seronegative.

The chain combines TRBV7-8 with TRBJ2-7; 7 positions agree with TRBD1. The CDR3 length is 16 residues. With 2 bases clipped from V and 1 base from J, the junction kept 8 bases outside the gene matches. Looked up from germline, CDR1 is SGHVS and CDR2 is FQNEAQ. CDR3 loop: CASSLTGVLGSYEQYF. Written as DNA, the CDR3 is TGTGCCAGCAGCTTAACAGGGGTTTTGGGGTCCTACGAGCAGTACTTC.

J is TRBJ1-4 and V is TRBV4-3; D is uncertain. The V gene's germline CDR1 is LGHNA and CDR2 YSLEER. V was shortened by 0 bases and J by 10 bases, with 6 bases between the two germline ends. The CDR3 runs 12 residues. CDR3 in DNA: TGCGCCAGCAGCCAAGAGGCGGGAAAACTGTTTTTT. The encoded protein is CASSQEAGKLFF.

V and J are TRBV5-1 and TRBJ2-1, with D uncertain. Germline loops: CDR1 SGHRS, CDR2 YFSETQ. V was cut by 3 bases and J by 5 bases, with 6 bases left in between. The CDR3 length is 12 residues. In DNA, the CDR3 is TGCGCCAGCAGCTCATTCAACAATGAGCAGTTCTTC. Translated: CASSSFNNEQFF.

The rearrangement joins TRBV7-8 to TRBJ2-7; D may be TRBD2 (6 bases). CDR1 and CDR2 from the germline V gene are SGHVS and FQNEAQ. Trimming took off 2 bases at V and 1 base at J, with 12 bases between the two ends. The CDR3 spans 15 residues. The chain's CDR3 is CASSLFPRGSYEQYF. The CDR3 DNA is TGTGCCAGCAGCTTATTTCCGCGGGGATCCTACGAGCAGTACTTC. The complete variable domain, with remaining parts taken from reference TRBV7-8 and TRBJ2-7, reads GAGVSQSPRYKVAKRGQDVALRCDPISGHVSLFWYQQALGQGPEFLTYFQNEAQLDKSGLPSDRFFAERPEGSVSTLKIQRTQQEDSAVYLCASSLFPRGSYEQYFGPGTRLTVT.

J is TRBJ2-1 and V is TRBV9; 7 nucleotides align to TRBD1. V dropped 0 bases and J dropped 2; count of bases not matched to a gene: 5. This CDR3 is built from 16 residues. Germline CDR1 SGDLS, CDR2 YYNGEE. CDR3 loop: CASSVVGQATYNEQFF. CDR3 nucleotide sequence: TGTGCCAGCAGCGTAGTCGGACAGGCCACCTACAATGAGCAGTTCTTC.

The rearrangement links TRBV4-3 to TRBJ2-7, with 9 bases lining up with TRBD2. Germline CDR1 reads LGHNA; CDR2 reads YSLEER. The CDR3 runs to 15 residues. The ends lost 1 base at V and 2 bases at J; junction bases unmatched: 3. The CDR3 loop is CASSQGLADTYEQYF. CDR3 DNA sequence: TGCGCCAGCAGCCAAGGACTAGCGGATACCTACGAGCAGTACTTC.

The chain recombines TRBV5-1 with TRBJ2-3; 12 bases map to TRBD2. CDR1 is SGHRS and CDR2 is YFSETQ in the germline V gene. The CDR3 has 17 amino acids. Trimming removed 3 bases from V and 4 bases from J; junction bases left unmatched: 9. In nucleotides, the CDR3 is TGCGCCAGCAGCTCCCGACTAGCGGGGGTCCCCTCAGATACGCAGTATTTT. Its translation is CASSSRLAGVPSDTQYF.

V and J are TRBV19 and TRBJ1-5, with 10 nucleotides matching TRBD1. This CDR3 has 15 residues. The V and J ends lost 6 bases and 7 bases, in that order; junction bases with no gene match: 9. The germline CDR1 and CDR2 sequences are LNHDA and SQIVND (reference sequence). CDR3 sequence (DNA): TGTGCCAGTAGCCGGACCGGGACAGGGGACCAGCCCCAGCATTTT. Translated: CASSRTGTGDQPQHF.

The V and J genes are TRBV6-5 and TRBJ1-1; 7 bases are a match to TRBD1. The CDR3 runs to 14 residues. From germline, CDR1 is MNHEY and CDR2 SVGAGI. J lost 1 base, V lost 4 bases, and 3 bases had no gene match. The CDR3 region has the DNA TGTGCCAGCAGTTCGGGACAGAGGAACACTGAAGCTTTCTTT. Translating it yields CASSSGQRNTEAFF.

This clone was seen a handful of times. This sequence joins TRBV2 and TRBJ1-2, with D possibly TRBD1 on 5 matching bases. The CDR3 runs to 14 residues. Looked up from germline, CDR1 is SNHLY and CDR2 is FYNNEI. With 8 bases removed from V and 2 bases from J, the gap between germline ends came to 15 bases. This CDR3 is CASRGRQMNYGYTF. Here the CDR3 DNA reads TGTGCCAGCCGTGGCCGACAGATGAACTATGGCTACACCTTC.

This chain uses TRBV11-2 with TRBJ1-2; D is unresolved. CDR1 is SGHAT, CDR2 FQNNGV, per germline. Deletions cut 4 bases from V and 4 bases from J, with 16 bases between. This CDR3 region has 15 residues. CDR3 loop: CASSSPRDWPYGYTF. CDR3 nucleotides: TGTGCCAGCAGCTCCCCTAGAGACTGGCCCTATGGCTACACCTTC.

This clone came up once. The genes are TRBV4-1 and TRBJ2-4; TRBD2 matches 9 bases. This CDR3 is 20 amino acids long. Germline loops: CDR1 MGHRA, CDR2 YSYEKL. The V and J ends lost 0 bases and 1 base, in that order; junction bases with no gene match: 13. CDR3 sequence (DNA): TGCGCCAGCAGCCAAGACGGCGCGGGGGGGCCGGTGTTGGCCAAAAACATTCAGTACTTC. This encodes CASSQDGAGGPVLAKNIQYF.

The rearrangement uses TRBV5-4 and TRBJ1-6; D might be TRBD1 (5 bases). Germline CDR1 and CDR2: SGHNT and YYREEE (reference sequence). The CDR3 is made up of 14 amino acids. Trimming shortened V by 4 bases and J by 14 bases, and 19 bases separated the two germline ends. CDR3 nucleotide sequence: TGTGCCAGCAGCCCCCCCCGGGGGAGTTTGGCCCTCCACTTT. Protein: CASSPPRGSLALHF.

The chain combines TRBV19 with TRBJ1-5, with D possibly matching TRBD1 (6 bases). The germline V gene has CDR1 LNHDA and CDR2 SQIVND (reference sequence). This CDR3 has 14 residues. V lost 5 bases to trimming and J lost 3 bases, with 11 bases between them. The CDR3 protein is CASSDRTVNQPQHF. The CDR3 DNA reads TGTGCCAGTAGTGATAGGACAGTCAATCAGCCCCAGCATTTT. The variable domain in full, completed from reference TRBV19 and TRBJ1-5, reads DGGITQSPKYLFRKEGQNVTLSCEQNLNHDAMYWYRQDPGQGLRLIYYSQIVNDFQKGDIAEGYSVSREKKESFPLTVTSAQKNPTAFYLCASSDRTVNQPQHFGDGTRLSIL.

The rearrangement uses TRBV10-2 and TRBJ1-1; D gene ambiguous. The CDR3 spans 13 residues. V was cut by 2 bases and J by 0 bases, with 4 bases left in between. The germline V gene has CDR1 WSHSY and CDR2 SAAADI. CDR3 in amino acids: CASSETVNTEAFF. The CDR3, as DNA: TGCGCCAGCAGTGAGACGGTGAACACTGAAGCTTTCTTT.

A few counts support this clone. The J gene is TRBJ1-2, the V gene TRBV29-1, with D possibly being TRBD1 (6 bases). Trimming pared 6 bases from V and 4 bases from J, leaving 15 bases between. The CDR3 sequence is 13 residues long. Germline V gene data show CDR1 as SQVTM and CDR2 as ANQGSEA. Here the CDR3 reads CSVTHQGIYGYTF. CDR3 DNA: TGCAGCGTCACACATCAGGGGATCTATGGCTACACCTTC. Full variable domain (outside the CDR3, taken from reference TRBV29-1 and TRBJ1-2): SAVISQKPSRDICQRGTSLTIQCQVDSQVTMMFWYRQQPGQSLTLIATANQGSEATYESGFVIDKFPISRPNLTFSTLTVSNMSPEDSSIYLCSVTHQGIYGYTFGSGTRLTVV.

This rearrangement joins TRBV7-6 to TRBJ1-4, with D perhaps matching TRBD1 (5 bases). V lost 5 bases to trimming and J lost 5 bases, with 12 bases between them. The CDR3 contains 14 residues. Germline lookup yields CDR1 SGHVS and CDR2 FNYEAQ. CDR3 nucleotides: TGTGCCAGCAGCCGACGGGGGGGGAATGAAAAACTGTTTTTT. As protein: CASSRRGGNEKLFF.

This clone was counted between two and nine times. This sample also contains other DNA sequences that code for the same CDR3. The rearrangement joins TRBV7-9 to TRBJ1-2; tentative D call: TRBD1 (6 bases). The CDR3 totals 13 residues. CDR1 is SEHNR, CDR2 FQNEAQ, per germline (reference sequence). V lost 5 bases, J lost 3 bases, and 10 bases lay in between. The CDR3 region is CASSPGQYYGYTF. The DNA of the CDR3 is TGTGCCAGCAGCCCAGGACAGTACTATGGCTACACCTTC.

The sample holds a few counts of this clone. The V call is TRBV2, the J call TRBJ1-2; the D gene is possibly TRBD1 (5 bases). The CDR3 runs 13 residues. The ends were cut back, 4 bases at V and 8 bases at J, with 14 bases in the middle. Germline-derived CDR1 and CDR2 are SNHLY and FYNNEI. CDR3 nucleotides: TGTGCCAGCAGTGTGGTCCAGGGTCACGGCTACACCTTC. It is translated as CASSVVQGHGYTF.

The V and J genes are TRBV30 and TRBJ1-1; TRBD1 agrees at 12 bases. V shed 5 bases, J shed 3 bases, and the junction held 10 bases outside the gene matches. Germline CDR1 and CDR2: GTSNPN and SVGIG (reference sequence). This CDR3 has 16 amino acids. In nucleotides, the CDR3 is TGTGCCTGGGGGACCGGGACAGGGGGCGCGGACACTGAAGCTTTCTTT. It translates to CAWGTGTGGADTEAFF.

This clone was seen more than once but under ten times. The chain uses TRBV14 and TRBJ1-2; possible D gene TRBD1, 5 bases. This CDR3 comprises 16 residues. V was clipped by 2 bases and J by 2 bases, with 15 bases between them. Germline-derived CDR1 and CDR2 are SGHDN and FVKESK. CDR3 region: CASSQFPPTDNYGYTF. CDR3 in DNA: TGTGCCAGCAGCCAATTCCCCCCGACAGACAACTATGGCTACACCTTC. Combining the CDR3 with reference TRBV14 and TRBJ1-2 gives the whole variable domain EAGVTQFPSHSVIEKGQTVTLRCDPISGHDNLYWYRRVMGKEIKFLLHFVKESKQDESGMPNNRFLAERTGGTYSTLKVQPAELEDSGVYFCASSQFPPTDNYGYTFGSGTRLTVV.

The chain is built from TRBV6-5 and TRBJ2-7; D perhaps matches TRBD1 (7 bases). Germline values: CDR1 MNHEY, CDR2 SVGAGI. The CDR3 sequence is 14 residues long. V shed 6 bases and J shed 2 bases, with 14 bases lying between them. CDR3 protein: CASSRGTETYEQYF. CDR3 coding DNA: TGTGCCAGCAGCCGCGGGACAGAGACCTACGAGCAGTACTTC.

The chain employs TRBV27 and TRBJ1-1; D remains unclear. Germline CDR1 MNHEY, CDR2 SMNVEV (reference sequence). The V gene lost 1 base and the J gene lost 1 base, with 13 bases spanning the gap. The CDR3 length is 16 residues. CDR3 sequence: CASSLFGGPSNTEAFF. CDR3 bases: TGTGCCAGCAGTTTATTTGGTGGGCCGTCGAACACTGAAGCTTTCTTT.

The chain has TRBV18 and TRBJ1-3, with D uncertain. The CDR3 totals 14 residues. V was clipped by 3 bases and J by 4 bases, with 10 bases between them. Germline CDR1 KGHSH, CDR2 LQKENI. The CDR3: CASSPRTEGNTIYF. For the CDR3, the DNA is TGTGCCAGCTCACCCCGGACTGAAGGAAACACCATATATTTT.

V usage is TRBV6-1 and J usage is TRBJ1-2, with D unclear. The CDR3 covers 10 residues. The V gene lost 8 bases and the J gene lost 8 bases, with 9 bases spanning the gap. Germline assignment: CDR1 MNHNS and CDR2 SASEGT. The CDR3: CASGPGGYTF. The DNA for the CDR3 is TGTGCCAGCGGTCCGGGGGGCTACACCTTC.

This chain links TRBV27 with TRBJ2-7, with a weak D call TRBD2 (5 bases). The CDR3 loop spans 16 amino acids. Germline values: CDR1 MNHEY, CDR2 SMNVEV (reference sequence). Trimming removed 6 bases at V and 2 bases at J, with 20 bases between. The CDR3 is CASSQETRDTTYEQYF. CDR3 DNA sequence: TGTGCCAGCAGCCAAGAGACCCGGGATACCACCTACGAGCAGTACTTC.

The rearrangement joins TRBV30 to TRBJ1-5; TRBD1 aligns across 7 bases. V lost 1 base, J lost 2 bases, and 8 bases stayed unmatched. Germline V CDR1 and CDR2: GTSNPN, SVGIG (reference sequence). The CDR3 has 16 residues. In DNA form, the CDR3 reads TGTGCCTGGAGTGCTACTTACAGGGGACGCAATCAGCCCCAGCATTTT. Translated, it gives CAWSATYRGRNQPQHF.